What follows describes a single T cell receptor (beta chain). Its antigen is not known. The PCR contained 60 Vbeta and 13 Jbeta primers. Using immunoSEQ multiplex PCR, the repertoire was profiled, and TCRdb retains in-frame clones only, with some absent. The table has 75,000 to 100,000 clones, around three quarters seen once; the top ten hold under 0.75%. This sample is drawn from a study of cytomegalovirus exposure and HLA in healthy donors. Regarding the study as a whole: Analysis was carried out at a later point, and it linked a missense DCLRE1C variant to TCR beta V- and J-gene trimming.

The specimen sequenced was PBMCs. The receptor comes from a young man in good health and CMV-seronegative.

In nucleotides, the CDR3 is TGTGCCGTAGATAGGAACACTGAAGCTTTCTTT. Its protein is CAVDRNTEAFF. The chain has TRBV2 and TRBJ1-1; D remains ambiguous. V was cut by 11 bases and J by 1 base, with 8 bases left in between. This CDR3 comprises 11 residues. Germline values: CDR1 SNHLY, CDR2 FYNNEI.